This T cell receptor beta chain was found in a study of shared clonotypes between healthy human individuals. Sequenced by immunoSEQ multiplex PCR; TCRdb stores in-frame clones only, minus some. The sample yields over a million clones, around three quarters seen once. In germline, CDR1 is MGHRA, CDR2 YSYEKL. CDR3 length: 15 residues. V was cut by 1 base and J by 1 base, with 10 bases left in between. The chain recombines TRBV4-1 with TRBJ1-1; D unresolved. Sequenced: memory CD4+ T cells from PBMCs. Subset reported: CD45RA-negative fraction. The receptor was isolated from a man younger than 35 in good health. Some clones in this sample may be carry-over from other donors' samples. CDR3 loop: CASSQVSLRNTEAFF. As DNA, the CDR3 is TGCGCCAGCAGCCAAGTCTCTTTAAGGAACACTGAAGCTTTCTTT.